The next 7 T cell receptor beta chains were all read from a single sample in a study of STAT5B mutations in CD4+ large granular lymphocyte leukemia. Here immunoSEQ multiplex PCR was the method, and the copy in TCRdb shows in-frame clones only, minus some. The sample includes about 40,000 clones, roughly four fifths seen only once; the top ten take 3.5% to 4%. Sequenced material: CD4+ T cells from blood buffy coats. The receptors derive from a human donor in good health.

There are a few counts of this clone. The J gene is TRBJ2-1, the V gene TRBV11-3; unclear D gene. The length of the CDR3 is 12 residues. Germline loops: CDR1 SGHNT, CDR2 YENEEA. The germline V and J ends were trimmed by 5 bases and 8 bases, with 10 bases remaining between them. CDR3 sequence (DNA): TGTGCCAGCAGCCCCCGGATCCATGAGCAGTTCTTC. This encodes CASSPRIHEQFF.

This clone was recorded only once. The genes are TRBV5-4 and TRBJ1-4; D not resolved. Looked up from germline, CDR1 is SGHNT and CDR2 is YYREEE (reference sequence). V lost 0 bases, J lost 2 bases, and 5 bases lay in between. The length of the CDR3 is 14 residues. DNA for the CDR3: TGTGCCAGCAGCTTGGGGGGTACTAATGAAAAACTGTTTTTT. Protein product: CASSLGGTNEKLFF.

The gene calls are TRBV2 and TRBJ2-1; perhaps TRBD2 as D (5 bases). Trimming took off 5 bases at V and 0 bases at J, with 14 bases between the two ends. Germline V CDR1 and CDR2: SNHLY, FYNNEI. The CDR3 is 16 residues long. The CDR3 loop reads CASSSVLGSSYNEQFF. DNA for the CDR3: TGTGCCAGCAGTTCCGTACTGGGGAGCTCCTACAATGAGCAGTTCTTC.

CDR3: CASSSGGDRYNEKLFF. CDR3 in DNA: TGTGCCAGCAGCTCCGGGGGGGACAGATATAATGAAAAACTGTTTTTT. The rearrangement joins TRBV7-6 to TRBJ1-4; 7 positions match TRBD1. This CDR3 is built from 16 residues. Germline V gene lookup returns CDR1 SGHVS and CDR2 FNYEAQ. Trimming took 4 bases from V and 4 from J; bases not matched to a gene: 9.

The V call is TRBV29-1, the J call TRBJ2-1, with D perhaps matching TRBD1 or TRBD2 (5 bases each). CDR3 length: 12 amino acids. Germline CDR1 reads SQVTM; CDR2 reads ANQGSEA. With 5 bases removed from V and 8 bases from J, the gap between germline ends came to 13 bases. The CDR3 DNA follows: TGCAGCGTTAACTTACTAGGGGATGAGCAGTTCTTC. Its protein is CSVNLLGDEQFF.

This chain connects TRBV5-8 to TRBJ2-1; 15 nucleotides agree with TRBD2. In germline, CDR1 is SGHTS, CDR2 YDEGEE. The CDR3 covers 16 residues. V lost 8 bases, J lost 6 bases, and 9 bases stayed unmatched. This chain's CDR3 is CASQAGLAGGLNEQFF. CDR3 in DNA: TGTGCCAGTCAAGCGGGACTAGCGGGAGGCCTCAATGAGCAGTTCTTC.

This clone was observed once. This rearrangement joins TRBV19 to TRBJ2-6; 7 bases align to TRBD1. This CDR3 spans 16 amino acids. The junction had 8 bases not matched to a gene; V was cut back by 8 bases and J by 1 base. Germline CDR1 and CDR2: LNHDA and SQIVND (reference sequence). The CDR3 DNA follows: TGTGCCAGTGGTTCCGGGACAGCGTCTGGGGCCAACGTCCTGACTTTC. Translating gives CASGSGTASGANVLTF.